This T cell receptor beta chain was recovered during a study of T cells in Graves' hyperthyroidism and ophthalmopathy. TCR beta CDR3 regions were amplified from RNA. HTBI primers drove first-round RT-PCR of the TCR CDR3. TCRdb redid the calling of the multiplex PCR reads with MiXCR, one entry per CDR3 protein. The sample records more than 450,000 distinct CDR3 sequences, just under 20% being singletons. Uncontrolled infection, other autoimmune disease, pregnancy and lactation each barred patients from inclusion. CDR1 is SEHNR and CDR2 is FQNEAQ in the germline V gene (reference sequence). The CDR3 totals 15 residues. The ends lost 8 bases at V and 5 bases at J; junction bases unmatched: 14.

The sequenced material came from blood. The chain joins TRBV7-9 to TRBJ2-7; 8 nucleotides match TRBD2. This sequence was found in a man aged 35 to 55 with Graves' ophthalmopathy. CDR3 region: CASGNTGLVGHEQYF. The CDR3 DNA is TGTGCCAGCGGCAATACGGGACTAGTAGGGCACGAGCAGTACTTC.